Listed below are T cell receptor beta chains from one sample, sequenced in a study of T cell responses to AZD1222 COVID-19 vaccine. Here immunoSEQ multiplex PCR was the method, and the copy in TCRdb shows in-frame clones only, minus some. Among 150,000 to 200,000 clones listed, approximately 90% were seen once. The source material was peripheral blood, sampled 28 days after the second dose of the MenACWY control vaccine. These receptors were collected from an adult who received the MenACWY meningococcal vaccine as a control. Each CDR3 is given with its conserved first and last residue. D genes are given only for firm matches. Size values are once, few and many counts, or a class for expanded clones, and some rows have none.

NA	TRBJ1-1	TRBV18	NA	TGTGCCAGCTCACCTACGAATGAAGCTTTCTTT	CASSPTNEAFF
NA	TRBJ2-1	TRBV5-4	TRBD2	TGTGCCAGCAGCGGACGGGGGGTAGGCAATGAGCAGTTCTTC	CASSGRGVGNEQFF
NA	TRBJ2-3	TRBV20-1	NA	TGCAGTGCTAGTCGCACAGATACGCAGTATTTT	CSASRTDTQYF
NA	TRBJ1-1	TRBV29-1	NA	TGCAGCGTTGCAGGACGGGCTGAAGCTTTCTTT	CSVAGRAEAFF
NA	TRBJ1-1	TRBV19	NA	TGTGCCAGTAGTGGCCGGGGGACGAGTGAAGCTTTCTTT	CASSGRGTSEAFF
NA	TRBJ1-1	TRBV19	TRBD1	TGTGCCAGTAGGGCTACCGGGACAGGGGTTAACACTGAAGCTTTCTTT	CASRATGTGVNTEAFF
NA	TRBJ2-3	TRBV7-9	NA	TGTGCCAGCAGCCCGGACTATTGGCAGGGACGCACAGATACGCAGTATTTT	CASSPDYWQGRTDTQYF
NA	TRBJ1-5	TRBV6-5	NA	TGTGCCAGCAGTTACGAAGGCCCGGGGAGCAATCAGCCCCAGCATTTT	CASSYEGPGSNQPQHF
NA	TRBJ2-5	TRBV30	TRBD2	TGTGCCTGGAGTGTCTGGGTAGCGGGACCGACCCTCCAAGAGACCCAGTACTTC	CAWSVWVAGPTLQETQYF
few	TRBJ1-3	TRBV21-1	NA	TGTGCCAGCAGCAAGGCTTCTCCCCCCCAACAGGGCACCATATATTTT	CASSKASPPQQGTIYF
NA	TRBJ1-2	TRBV24-1	NA	TGTGCCAAGGGGGGCTTGGCTGGCTACACCTTC	CAKGGLAGYTF
NA	TRBJ2-7	TRBV10-3	NA	TGTGCCATAGCGGAATACTCCTACGAGCAGTACTTC	CAIAEYSYEQYF
NA	TRBJ1-2	TRBV28	NA	TGTGCCAGCAGTCCCCTTTGGGGCTATGGCTACACCTTC	CASSPLWGYGYTF
NA	TRBJ1-4	TRBV5-8	NA	TGTGCCAGCAGCTTGAGACAGACCTCTAATGAAAAACTGTTTTTT	CASSLRQTSNEKLFF
NA	TRBJ2-6	TRBV7-2	NA	TGTGCCAGCAGCTTAGGATTGACAAGCTCTGGGGCCAACGTCCTGACTTTC	CASSLGLTSSGANVLTF
NA	TRBJ1-2	TRBV6-1	TRBD1	TGTGCCAGCAGTGGACTACGTGGGACAGCTAACTATGGCTACACCTTC	CASSGLRGTANYGYTF
NA	TRBJ1-2	TRBV30	NA	TGTGCCTGGAGTGTACTGCAAGGCTACACCTTC	CAWSVLQGYTF
NA	TRBJ2-2	TRBV6-5	TRBD2	TGTGCCAGCGGGGGACTAGCGGTCGGCGGGGAGCTGTTTTTT	CASGGLAVGGELFF
once	TRBJ2-2	TRBV18	TRBD2	TGTGCCAGCTCCCCGCGGGAGAACGGGGAGCTGTTTTTT	CASSPRENGELFF
NA	TRBJ2-7	TRBV4-2	TRBD1	TGTGCCAGCAGCCAGAACCGACAGGGCTACGAGCAGTACTTC	CASSQNRQGYEQYF
NA	TRBJ1-1	TRBV24-1	NA	TGTGCCACCAGCGGCCCTCTAGGAGCTTTCTTT	CATSGPLGAFF
NA	TRBJ2-7	TRBV6-5	NA	TGTGCCAGCAGTCCCCGCCGGGGGACCTACGAGCAGTACTTC	CASSPRRGTYEQYF
NA	TRBJ2-1	TRBV18	TRBD2	TGTGCCAGCTCACCGGGACTAGCGGTCCCGAGCTCCTACAATGAGCAGTTCTTC	CASSPGLAVPSSYNEQFF
NA	TRBJ1-2	TRBV27	NA	TGTGCCAGCAGTCCTCTCGGAACTTATGGCTACACCTTC	CASSPLGTYGYTF
NA	TRBJ2-1	TRBV19	NA	TGTGCCAGTAGTACGCAGGGGCGAGGGTCCTACAATGAGCAGTTCTTC	CASSTQGRGSYNEQFF
NA	TRBJ2-3	TRBV28	NA	TGTGCCAGCAGTTTAGTGGGTCTGGGACTCGACTCAACAGATACGCAGTATTTT	CASSLVGLGLDSTDTQYF
NA	TRBJ2-3	TRBV9	TRBD2	TGTGCCAGCAGCGGGACTAGCGGGATTGGAAATACGCAGTATTTT	CASSGTSGIGNTQYF
NA	TRBJ2-1	TRBV19	NA	TGTGCCAGTAGTATTTCGGGGCCGAGCTCCTACAATGAGCAGTTCTTC	CASSISGPSSYNEQFF
NA	TRBJ1-5	TRBV5-1	NA	TGCGCCAGCAGCGAGGGGAGTTACGATCAGCCCCAGCATTTT	CASSEGSYDQPQHF
NA	TRBJ1-2	TRBV25-1	NA	TGTGCCAGCACCCTGGGGGGGTCACGAGGCTACACCTTC	CASTLGGSRGYTF
NA	TRBJ1-1	TRBV5-8	NA	TGTGCCAGCAGCTTGTTATGGGGCACTGAAGCTTTCTTT	CASSLLWGTEAFF
NA	TRBJ2-2	TRBV5-4	NA	TGTGCCAGCAGCTTGGACGGGTATTGGCCCGGGGAGCTGTTTTTT	CASSLDGYWPGELFF
NA	TRBJ2-7	TRBV4-3	TRBD2	TGCGCCAGCAGCTCAGGGACTAGCGGGATTGACGAGCAGTACTTC	CASSSGTSGIDEQYF
NA	TRBJ1-1	TRBV28	NA	TGTGCCAGCAGTTTGGACGGGACTTACACTGAAGCTTTCTTT	CASSLDGTYTEAFF
NA	TRBJ2-1	TRBV6-6	TRBD2	TGTGCCAGCAATACGGGGGGAGGATGGTACAATGAGCAGTTCTTC	CASNTGGGWYNEQFF
NA	TRBJ1-2	TRBV18	NA	TGTGCCAGCTCACCCTCACAGGGAGATGGCTACACCTTC	CASSPSQGDGYTF
NA	TRBJ2-7	TRBV6-5	NA	TGTGCCAGCCTGGAGGGGGGACAGTACTACGAGCAGTACTTC	CASLEGGQYYEQYF
NA	TRBJ2-1	TRBV12-3/TRBV12-4	NA	TGTGCCAGCAGTAGGACTACCGTCGTCTTC	CASSRTTVVF
NA	TRBJ2-7	TRBV27	NA	TGTGCCAGCATTCCCTGGGCCGGGCTGAGCTCCTACGAGCAGTACTTC	CASIPWAGLSSYEQYF
NA	TRBJ1-1	TRBV7-9	NA	TGTGCCAGCAGCTTAGGCGTTGGCACGGCAAACACTGAAGCTTTCTTT	CASSLGVGTANTEAFF
NA	TRBJ1-5	TRBV6-2/TRBV6-3	NA	TGTGCCAGCAGTTACGGCCAAGGAGGGAATCAGCCCCAGCATTTT	CASSYGQGGNQPQHF